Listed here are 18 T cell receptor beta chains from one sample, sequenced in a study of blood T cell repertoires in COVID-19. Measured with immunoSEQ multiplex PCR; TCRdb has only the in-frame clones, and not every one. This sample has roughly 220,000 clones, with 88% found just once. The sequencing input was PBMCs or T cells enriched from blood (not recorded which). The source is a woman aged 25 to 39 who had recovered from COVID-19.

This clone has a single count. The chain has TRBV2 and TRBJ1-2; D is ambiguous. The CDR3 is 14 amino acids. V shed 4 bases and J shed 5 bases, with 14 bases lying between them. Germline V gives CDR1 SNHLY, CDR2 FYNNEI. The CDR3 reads CASSGREWDYGYTF. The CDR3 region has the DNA TGTGCCAGCAGTGGTCGGGAATGGGATTATGGCTACACCTTC.

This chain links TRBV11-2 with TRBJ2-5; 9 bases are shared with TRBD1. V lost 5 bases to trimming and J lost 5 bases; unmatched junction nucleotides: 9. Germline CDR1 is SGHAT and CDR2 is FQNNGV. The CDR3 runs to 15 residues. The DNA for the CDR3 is TGTGCCAGCAGCCAAGGGGGACAGGGAGGCGAGACCCAGTACTTC. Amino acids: CASSQGGQGGETQYF.

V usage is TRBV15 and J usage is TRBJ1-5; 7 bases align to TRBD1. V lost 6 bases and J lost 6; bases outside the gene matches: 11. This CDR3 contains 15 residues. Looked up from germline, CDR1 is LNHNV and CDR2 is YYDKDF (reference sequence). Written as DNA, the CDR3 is TGTGCCACCAGTGGACGGACGACAGGGACTCAGCCCCAGCATTTT. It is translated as CATSGRTTGTQPQHF.

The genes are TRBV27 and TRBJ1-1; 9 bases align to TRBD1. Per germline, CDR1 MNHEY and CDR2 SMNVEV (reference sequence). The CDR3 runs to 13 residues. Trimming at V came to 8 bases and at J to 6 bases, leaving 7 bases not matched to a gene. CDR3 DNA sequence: TGTGCCAGCTCCGGACAGGGGATCTCTGAAGCTTTCTTT. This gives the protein CASSGQGISEAFF.

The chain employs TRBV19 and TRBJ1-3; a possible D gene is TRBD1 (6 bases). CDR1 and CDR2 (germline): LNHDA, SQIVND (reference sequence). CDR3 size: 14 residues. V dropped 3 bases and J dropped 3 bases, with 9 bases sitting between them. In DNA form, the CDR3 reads TGTGCCAGTAGTATGCAGGGGAGTGGAAACACCATATATTTT. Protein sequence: CASSMQGSGNTIYF.

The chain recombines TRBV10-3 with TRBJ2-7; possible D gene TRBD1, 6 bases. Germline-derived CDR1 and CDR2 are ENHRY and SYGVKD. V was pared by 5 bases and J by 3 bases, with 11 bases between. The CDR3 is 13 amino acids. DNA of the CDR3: TGTGCCATCAGTTCGGACAGCTTCTACGAGCAGTACTTC. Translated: CAISSDSFYEQYF.

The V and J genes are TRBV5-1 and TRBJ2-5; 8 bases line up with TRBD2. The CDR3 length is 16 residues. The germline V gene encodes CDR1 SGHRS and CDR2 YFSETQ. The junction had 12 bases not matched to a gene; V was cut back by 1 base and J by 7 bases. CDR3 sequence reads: CASSLTTSVEDGTQYF. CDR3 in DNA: TGCGCCAGCAGCTTGACGACTAGCGTAGAAGACGGGACCCAGTACTTC.

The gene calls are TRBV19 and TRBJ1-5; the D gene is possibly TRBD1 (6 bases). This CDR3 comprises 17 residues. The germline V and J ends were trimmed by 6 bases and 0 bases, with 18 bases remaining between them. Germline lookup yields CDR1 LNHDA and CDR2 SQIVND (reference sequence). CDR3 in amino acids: CASRYGRGGSSNQPQHF. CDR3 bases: TGTGCCAGTAGATACGGCAGGGGTGGAAGTAGCAATCAGCCCCAGCATTTT.

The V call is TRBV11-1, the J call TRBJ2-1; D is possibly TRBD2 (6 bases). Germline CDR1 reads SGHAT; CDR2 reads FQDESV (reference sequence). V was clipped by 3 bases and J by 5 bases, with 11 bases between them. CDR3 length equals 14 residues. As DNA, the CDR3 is TGTGCCAGCAGCTTGCCTAGCGAGGACAATGAGCAGTTCTTC. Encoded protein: CASSLPSEDNEQFF.

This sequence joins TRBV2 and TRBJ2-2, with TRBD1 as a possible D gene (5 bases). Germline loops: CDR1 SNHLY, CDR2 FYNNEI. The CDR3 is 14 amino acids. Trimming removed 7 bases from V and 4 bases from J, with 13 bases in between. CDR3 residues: CASTRQGSTGELFF. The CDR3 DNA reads TGTGCCAGCACGCGGCAGGGATCCACCGGGGAGCTGTTTTTT.

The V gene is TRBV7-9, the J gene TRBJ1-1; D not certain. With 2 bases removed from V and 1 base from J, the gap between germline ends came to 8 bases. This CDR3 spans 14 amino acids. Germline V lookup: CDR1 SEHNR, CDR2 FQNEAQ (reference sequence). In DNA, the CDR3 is TGTGCCAGCAGCTTATTCTCGGGGAACACTGAAGCTTTCTTT. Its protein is CASSLFSGNTEAFF.

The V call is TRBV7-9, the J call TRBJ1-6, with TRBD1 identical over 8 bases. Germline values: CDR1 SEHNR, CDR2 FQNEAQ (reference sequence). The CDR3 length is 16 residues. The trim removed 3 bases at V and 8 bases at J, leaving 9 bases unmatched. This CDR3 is CASSFGQGVDYSPLHF. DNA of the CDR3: TGTGCCAGCAGCTTCGGACAGGGAGTGGATTATTCACCCCTCCACTTT.

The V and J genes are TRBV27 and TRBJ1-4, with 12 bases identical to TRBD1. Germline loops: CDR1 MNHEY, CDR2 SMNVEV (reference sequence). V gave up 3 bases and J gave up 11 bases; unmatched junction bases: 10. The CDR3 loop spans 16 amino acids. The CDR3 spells CASSLGTGGRGQKLFF. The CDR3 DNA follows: TGTGCCAGCAGTTTGGGGACAGGGGGCAGAGGACAGAAACTGTTTTTT.

The CDR3 loop is CASSPSGTGFGDTQYF. In DNA, the CDR3 is TGTGCCAGCAGCCCAAGTGGGACAGGGTTTGGAGATACGCAGTATTTT. The genes are TRBV7-2 and TRBJ2-3; 9 positions match TRBD1. Germline CDR1 is SGHTA and CDR2 is FQGNSA. The CDR3 length is 16 residues. Germline trimming cut 5 bases from V and 5 bases from J; bases unmatched to any gene: 11.

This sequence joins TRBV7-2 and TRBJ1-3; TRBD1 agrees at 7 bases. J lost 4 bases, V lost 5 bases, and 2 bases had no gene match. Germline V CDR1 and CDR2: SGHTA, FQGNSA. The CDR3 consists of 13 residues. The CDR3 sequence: CASSMDRGNTIYF. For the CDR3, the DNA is TGTGCCAGCAGCATGGACAGGGGAAACACCATATATTTT.

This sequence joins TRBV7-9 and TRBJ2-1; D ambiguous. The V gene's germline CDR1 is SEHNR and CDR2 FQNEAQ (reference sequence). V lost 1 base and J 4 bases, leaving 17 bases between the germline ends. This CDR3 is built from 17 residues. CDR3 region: CASSLEVYSRLYNEQFF. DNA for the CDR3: TGTGCCAGCAGCTTAGAAGTTTACTCTAGATTGTACAATGAGCAGTTCTTC.

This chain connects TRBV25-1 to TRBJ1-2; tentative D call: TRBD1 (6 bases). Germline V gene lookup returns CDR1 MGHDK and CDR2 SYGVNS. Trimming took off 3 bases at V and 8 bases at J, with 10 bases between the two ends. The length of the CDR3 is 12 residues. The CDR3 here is CASSEYRDGYTF. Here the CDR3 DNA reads TGTGCCAGCAGTGAGTACAGGGACGGCTACACCTTC.

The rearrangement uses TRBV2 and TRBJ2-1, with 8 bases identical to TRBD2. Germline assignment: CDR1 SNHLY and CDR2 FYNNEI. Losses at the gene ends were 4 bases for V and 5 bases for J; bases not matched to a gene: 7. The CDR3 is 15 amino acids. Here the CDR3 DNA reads TGTGCCAGCAGTGTAGGGAGGGGACTAGACAATGAGCAGTTCTTC. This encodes CASSVGRGLDNEQFF.